This TCR beta chain was documented in a study of cytomegalovirus exposure and HLA in healthy donors. Study at large: The approximately 670 first-cohort repertoires and the 130 or so validation repertoires shared the same platform, a later analysis reported.

This clone came up once. Its antigen is not identified. Study outcomes and limitations: Both high specificity and high sensitivity reportedly marked the classifier's diagnosis of cytomegalovirus status. Subsequent analysis of the approximately 110 validation repertoires found a tendency for first-cohort TCR clusters to co-occur. Usually a TCR sequence was rare, but some public TCRs were found in many donors.

Clones were sequenced by immunoSEQ multiplex PCR, and TCRdb holds only the in-frame ones, with some missing. The sample lists some 150,000 clones; 87% were seen once. This clonotype was sampled from a woman in her 30s in good health and CMV-seronegative. Sequenced: PBMCs.

For the CDR3, the DNA is TGTGCCAGCAGCTTGGACCCAGGGTGGGATCAGCCCCAGCATTTT. Translated, it gives CASSLDPGWDQPQHF. The chain uses TRBV5-4 and TRBJ1-5; TRBD1 is a possible D gene (5 bases). Germline V gene sequence: CDR1 SGHNT, CDR2 YYREEE (reference sequence). The CDR3 runs to 15 residues. Trimming left V 0 bases short and J 5 bases short, with 12 bases between.